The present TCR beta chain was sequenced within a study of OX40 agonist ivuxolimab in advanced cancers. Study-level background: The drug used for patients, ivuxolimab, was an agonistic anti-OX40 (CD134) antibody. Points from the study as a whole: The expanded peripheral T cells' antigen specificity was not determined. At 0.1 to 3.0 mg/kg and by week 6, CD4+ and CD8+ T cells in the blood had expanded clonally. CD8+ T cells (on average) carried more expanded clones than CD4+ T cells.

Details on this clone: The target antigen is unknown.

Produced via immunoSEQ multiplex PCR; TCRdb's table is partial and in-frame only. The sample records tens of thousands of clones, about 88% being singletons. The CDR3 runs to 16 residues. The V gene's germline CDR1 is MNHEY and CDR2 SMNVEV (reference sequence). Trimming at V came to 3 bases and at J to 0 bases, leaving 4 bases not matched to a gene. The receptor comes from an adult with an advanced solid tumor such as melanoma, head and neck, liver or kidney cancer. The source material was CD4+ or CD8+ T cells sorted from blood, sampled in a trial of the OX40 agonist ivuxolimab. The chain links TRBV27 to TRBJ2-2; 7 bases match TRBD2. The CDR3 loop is CASSLSGGPNTGELFF. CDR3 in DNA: TGTGCCAGCAGTTTGTCGGGAGGCCCGAACACCGGGGAGCTGTTTTTT.